The 7 T cell receptor beta chains given below trace back to one sample, sequenced in a study of T cell responses to AZD1222 COVID-19 vaccine. Profiling relied on immunoSEQ multiplex PCR, and the TCRdb table lists in-frame clones only, not all of them. The sample shows about 140,000 clones, almost 95% of them seen only once. This specimen was peripheral blood, taken on day 0 of AZD1222 vaccination. Receptors originate from an adult in good health.

The V and J genes are TRBV4-1 and TRBJ1-5, with D tentatively TRBD1 (6 bases). V gave up 0 bases and J gave up 6 bases, with 12 bases separating them. The CDR3 has 15 amino acids. Germline V gene lookup returns CDR1 MGHRA and CDR2 YSYEKL. This chain's CDR3 is CASSQDGGGRQPQHF. The CDR3 DNA reads TGCGCCAGCAGCCAAGATGGTGGGGGGCGTCAGCCCCAGCATTTT.

The chain carries TRBV27 and TRBJ2-7; possible D gene TRBD1, 5 bases. Per the germline V gene, CDR1 is MNHEY and CDR2 is SMNVEV (reference sequence). The CDR3 sequence is 13 residues long. Trimming removed 6 bases at V and 2 bases at J, with 11 bases between. The CDR3 DNA reads TGTGCCAGCAGAAAAGACAGCCCCTACGAGCAGTACTTC. It codes for CASRKDSPYEQYF.

There are a few counts of this clone. The DNA for the CDR3 is TGTGCCAGCAGCTTAGGAGGAAAAGGGAATGAGCAGTTCTTC. As protein: CASSLGGKGNEQFF. The chain has TRBV11-2 and TRBJ2-1; no firm D call. V lost 1 base and J 7 bases, leaving 11 bases between the germline ends. This CDR3 spans 14 amino acids. Looked up from germline, CDR1 is SGHAT and CDR2 is FQNNGV. Filled out from reference TRBV11-2 and TRBJ2-1, the complete variable domain reads EAGVAQSPRYKIIEKRQSVAFWCNPISGHATLYWYQQILGQGPKLLIQFQNNGVVDDSQLPKDRFSAERLKGVDSTLKIQPAKLEDSAVYLCASSLGGKGNEQFFGPGTRLTVL.

The J gene is TRBJ2-3, the V gene TRBV7-8; TRBD1 matches at 9 bases. There are 16 residues in the CDR3. V was clipped by 4 bases and J by 3 bases; unmatched bases: 8. Germline lookup yields CDR1 SGHVS and CDR2 FQNEAQ. DNA for the CDR3: TGTGCCAGCAGCTGGGGGACAGGGAAGAGAACAGATACGCAGTATTTT. It yields the protein CASSWGTGKRTDTQYF.

This chain joins TRBV27 and TRBJ1-2, with D hard to call. The CDR3 covers 13 residues. Germline V CDR1 and CDR2: MNHEY, SMNVEV (reference sequence). Deletions cut 5 bases from V and 1 base from J, with 8 bases between. The CDR3 sequence: CASSRHDNYGYTF. The CDR3 DNA reads TGTGCCAGCAGTCGACATGATAACTATGGCTACACCTTC.

This chain links TRBV19 with TRBJ1-1; D is unresolved. The V gene's germline CDR1 is LNHDA and CDR2 SQIVND (reference sequence). Between the trimmed V and J ends, which lost 7 bases and 1 base, there was a span of 19 bases. The CDR3 sequence is 16 residues long. The CDR3 DNA reads as TGTGCCAGTACCTTCCGCCCGGGGATACGGAACACTGAAGCTTTCTTT. Its translation is CASTFRPGIRNTEAFF.

The chain carries TRBV27 and TRBJ1-2; 7 bases map to TRBD1. This CDR3 region has 15 residues. Per the germline V gene, CDR1 is MNHEY and CDR2 is SMNVEV (reference sequence). J was trimmed by 2 bases and V by 3 bases; bases with no gene match: 6. DNA for the CDR3: TGTGCCAGCAGTTTCACAGGGGAATCCAACTATGGCTACACCTTC. This translates into CASSFTGESNYGYTF.